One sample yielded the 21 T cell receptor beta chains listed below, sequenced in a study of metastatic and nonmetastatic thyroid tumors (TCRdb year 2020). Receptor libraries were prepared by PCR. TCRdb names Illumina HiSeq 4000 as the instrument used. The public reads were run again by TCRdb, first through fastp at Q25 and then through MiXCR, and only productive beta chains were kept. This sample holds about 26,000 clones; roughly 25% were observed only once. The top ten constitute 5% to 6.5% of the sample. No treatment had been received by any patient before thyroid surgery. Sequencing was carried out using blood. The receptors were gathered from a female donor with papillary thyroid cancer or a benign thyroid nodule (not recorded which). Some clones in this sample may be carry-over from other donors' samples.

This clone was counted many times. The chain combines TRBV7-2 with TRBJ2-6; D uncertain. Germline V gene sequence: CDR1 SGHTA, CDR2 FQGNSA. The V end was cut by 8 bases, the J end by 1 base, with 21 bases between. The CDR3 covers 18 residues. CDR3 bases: TGTGCCAGCTTTATGGCCCCAGCCCTTTATTCTGGGGCCAACGTCCTGACTTTC. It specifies CASFMAPALYSGANVLTF.

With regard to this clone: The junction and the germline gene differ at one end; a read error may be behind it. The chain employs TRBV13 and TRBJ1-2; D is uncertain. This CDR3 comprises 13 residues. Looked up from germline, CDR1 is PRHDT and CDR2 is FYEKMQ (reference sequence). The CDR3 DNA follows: TGTGCCAGCAGCTCCGCCGTGGCCTATGTCTACACCTTC. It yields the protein CASSSAVAYVYTF.

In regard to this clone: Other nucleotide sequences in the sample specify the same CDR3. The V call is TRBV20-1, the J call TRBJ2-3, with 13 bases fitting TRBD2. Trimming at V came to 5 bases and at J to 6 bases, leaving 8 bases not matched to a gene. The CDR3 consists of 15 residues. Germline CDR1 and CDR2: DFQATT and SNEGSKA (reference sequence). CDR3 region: CSARGTSGGGDTQYF. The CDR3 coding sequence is TGCAGTGCTCGGGGCACTAGCGGGGGGGGCGATACGCAGTATTTT.

CDR3 DNA: TGCGCCAGCAGCGAGGGGCAAAGAGCCGGGGAGCTGTTTTTT. Its protein product is CASSEGQRAGELFF. This rearrangement joins TRBV5-1 to TRBJ2-2; possibly TRBD1 or TRBD2 for D (5 bases each). V was cut by 4 bases and J by 6 bases, with 13 bases left in between. In germline, CDR1 is SGHRS, CDR2 YFSETQ. CDR3 length equals 14 residues.

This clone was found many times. The CDR3 DNA sequence: TGTGCCACCAGCAAAGACACCGGGGAGCTGTTTTTT. Its protein is CATSKDTGELFF. The V call is TRBV15, the J call TRBJ2-2, with D uncertain. The CDR3 runs 12 residues. The germline gives CDR1 LNHNV, CDR2 YYDKDF (reference sequence). V lost 4 bases, J lost 3 bases, and 3 bases lay in between. The entire variable domain, with the rest obtained from reference TRBV15 and TRBJ2-2, is as follows: DAMVIQNPRYQVTQFGKPVTLSCSQTLNHNVMYWYQQKSSQAPKLLFHYYDKDFNNEADTPDNFQSRRPNTSFCFLDIRSPGLGDTAMYLCATSKDTGELFFGEGSRLTVL.

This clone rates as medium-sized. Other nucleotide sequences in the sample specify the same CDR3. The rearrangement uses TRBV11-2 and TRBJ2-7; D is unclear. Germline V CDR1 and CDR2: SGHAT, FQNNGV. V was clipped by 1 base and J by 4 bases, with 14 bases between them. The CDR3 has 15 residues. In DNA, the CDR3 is TGTGCCAGCAGCTTAGGGTCCAGCCGAGTATACGAGCAGTACGTC. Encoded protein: CASSLGSSRVYEQYV.

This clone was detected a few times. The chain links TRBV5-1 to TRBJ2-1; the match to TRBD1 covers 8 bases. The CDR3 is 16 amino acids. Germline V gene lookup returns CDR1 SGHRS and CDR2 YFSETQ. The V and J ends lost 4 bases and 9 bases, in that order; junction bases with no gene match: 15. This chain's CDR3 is CASSKEQGARSGEQFF. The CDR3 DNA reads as TGCGCCAGCAGCAAGGAGCAGGGGGCGAGGTCCGGTGAGCAGTTCTTC.

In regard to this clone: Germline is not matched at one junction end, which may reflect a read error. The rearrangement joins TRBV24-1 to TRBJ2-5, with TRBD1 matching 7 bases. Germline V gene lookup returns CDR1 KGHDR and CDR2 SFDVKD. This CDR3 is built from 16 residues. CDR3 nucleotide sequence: TGTGCCACCGGTGAGGGGGCAGGGGTCCAGGTGGAGACCCAGTACTTC. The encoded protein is CATGEGAGVQVETQYF.

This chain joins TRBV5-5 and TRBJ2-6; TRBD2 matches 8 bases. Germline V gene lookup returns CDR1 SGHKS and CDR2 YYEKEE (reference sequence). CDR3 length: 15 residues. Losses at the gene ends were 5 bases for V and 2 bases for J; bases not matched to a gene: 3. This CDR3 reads CASRGLVPGANVLTF. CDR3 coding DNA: TGTGCCAGCAGGGGACTAGTTCCTGGGGCCAACGTCCTGACTTTC.

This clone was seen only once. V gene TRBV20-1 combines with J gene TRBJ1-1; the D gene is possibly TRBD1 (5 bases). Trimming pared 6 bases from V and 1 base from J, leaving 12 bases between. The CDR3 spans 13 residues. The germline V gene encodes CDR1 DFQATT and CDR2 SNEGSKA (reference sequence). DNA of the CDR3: TGCAGTGCCCCAGGGATGTGGAACACTGAAGCTTTCTTT. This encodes CSAPGMWNTEAFF.

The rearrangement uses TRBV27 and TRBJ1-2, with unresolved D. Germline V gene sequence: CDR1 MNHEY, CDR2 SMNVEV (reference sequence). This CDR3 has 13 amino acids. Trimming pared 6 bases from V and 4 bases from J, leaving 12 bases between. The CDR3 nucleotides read TGTGCCAGCAGGCCCCCTTGGGGCTATGGCTACACCTTC. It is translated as CASRPPWGYGYTF.

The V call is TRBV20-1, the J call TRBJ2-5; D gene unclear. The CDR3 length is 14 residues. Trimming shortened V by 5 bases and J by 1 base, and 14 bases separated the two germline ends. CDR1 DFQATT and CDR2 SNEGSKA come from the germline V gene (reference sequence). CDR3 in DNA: TGCAGTGCTGGAGCTGGAGACATCCAAGAGACCCAGTACTTC. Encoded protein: CSAGAGDIQETQYF.

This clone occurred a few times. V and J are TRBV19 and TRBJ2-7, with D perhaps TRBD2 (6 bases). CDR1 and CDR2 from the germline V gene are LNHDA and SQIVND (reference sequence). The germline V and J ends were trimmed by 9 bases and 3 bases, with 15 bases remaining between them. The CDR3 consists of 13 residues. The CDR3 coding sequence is TGTGCCAGGGGAGGCGCGACCGACTACGAGCAGTACGTC. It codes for CARGGATDYEQYV.

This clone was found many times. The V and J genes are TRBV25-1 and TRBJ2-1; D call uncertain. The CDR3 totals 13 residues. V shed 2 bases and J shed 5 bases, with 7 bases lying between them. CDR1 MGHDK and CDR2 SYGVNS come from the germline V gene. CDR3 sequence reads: CASSEVGNNEQFF. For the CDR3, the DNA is TGTGCCAGCAGTGAAGTGGGTAACAATGAGCAGTTCTTC.

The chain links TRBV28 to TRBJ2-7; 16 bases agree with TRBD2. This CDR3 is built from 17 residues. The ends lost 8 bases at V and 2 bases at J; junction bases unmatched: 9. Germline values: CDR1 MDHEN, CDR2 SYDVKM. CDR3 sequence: CASETGTSGRATYEQYF. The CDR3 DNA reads TGTGCCAGCGAAACCGGGACTAGCGGGAGGGCCACCTACGAGCAGTACTTC.

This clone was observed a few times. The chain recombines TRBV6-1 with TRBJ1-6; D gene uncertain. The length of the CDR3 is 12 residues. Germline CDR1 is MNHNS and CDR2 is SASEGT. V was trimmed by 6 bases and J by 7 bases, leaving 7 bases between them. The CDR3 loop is CASSRRNSPLHF. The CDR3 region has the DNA TGTGCCAGCAGCCGCCGAAATTCACCCCTCCACTTT.

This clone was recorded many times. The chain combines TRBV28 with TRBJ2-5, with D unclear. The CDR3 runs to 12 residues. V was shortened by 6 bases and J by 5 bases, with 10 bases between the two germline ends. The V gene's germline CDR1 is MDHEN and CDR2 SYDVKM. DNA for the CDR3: TGTGCCAGCAGCACCATCCTTGAGACCCAGTACTTC. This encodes CASSTILETQYF.

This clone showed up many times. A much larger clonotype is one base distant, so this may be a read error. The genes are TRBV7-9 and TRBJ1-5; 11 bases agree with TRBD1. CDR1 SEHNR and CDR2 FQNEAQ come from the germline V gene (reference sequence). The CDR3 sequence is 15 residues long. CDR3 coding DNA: TGTGCCAGCAGCCGGACAGGGGGCCGAGGTCAGCCCCTGCATTTT. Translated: CASSRTGGRGQPLHF. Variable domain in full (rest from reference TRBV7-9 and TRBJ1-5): DTGVSQNPRHKITKRGQNVTFRCDPISEHNRLYWYRQTLGQGPEFLTYFQNEAQLEKSRLLSDRFSAERPKGSFSTLEIQRTEQGDSAMYLCASSRTGGRGQPLHFGDGTRLSIL.

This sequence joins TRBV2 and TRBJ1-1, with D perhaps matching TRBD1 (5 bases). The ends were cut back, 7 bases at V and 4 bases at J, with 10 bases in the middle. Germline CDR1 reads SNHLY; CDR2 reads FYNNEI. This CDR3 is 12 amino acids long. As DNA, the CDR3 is TGTGCCAGCACAGGGTTAGGCACTGAAGCTTTCTTT. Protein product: CASTGLGTEAFF. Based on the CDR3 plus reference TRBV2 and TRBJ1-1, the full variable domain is EPEVTQTPSHQVTQMGQEVILRCVPISNHLYFYWYRQILGQKVEFLVSFYNNEISEKSEIFDDQFSVERPDGSNFTLKIRSTKLEDSAMYFCASTGLGTEAFFGQGTRLTVV.

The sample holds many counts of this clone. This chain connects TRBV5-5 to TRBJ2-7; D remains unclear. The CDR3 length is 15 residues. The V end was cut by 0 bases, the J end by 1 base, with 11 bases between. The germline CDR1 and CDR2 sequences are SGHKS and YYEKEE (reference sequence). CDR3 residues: CASSLALGSSYEQYF. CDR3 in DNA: TGTGCCAGCAGCTTGGCCTTGGGTTCATCCTACGAGCAGTACTTC.

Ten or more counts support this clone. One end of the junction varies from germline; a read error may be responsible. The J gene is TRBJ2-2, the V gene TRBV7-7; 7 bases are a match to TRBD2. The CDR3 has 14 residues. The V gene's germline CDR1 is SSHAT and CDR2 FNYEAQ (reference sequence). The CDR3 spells CASSSGGVAGELFF. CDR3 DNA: TGTGCTAGCAGCTCGGGGGGAGTCGCCGGGGAGCTGTTTTTT.